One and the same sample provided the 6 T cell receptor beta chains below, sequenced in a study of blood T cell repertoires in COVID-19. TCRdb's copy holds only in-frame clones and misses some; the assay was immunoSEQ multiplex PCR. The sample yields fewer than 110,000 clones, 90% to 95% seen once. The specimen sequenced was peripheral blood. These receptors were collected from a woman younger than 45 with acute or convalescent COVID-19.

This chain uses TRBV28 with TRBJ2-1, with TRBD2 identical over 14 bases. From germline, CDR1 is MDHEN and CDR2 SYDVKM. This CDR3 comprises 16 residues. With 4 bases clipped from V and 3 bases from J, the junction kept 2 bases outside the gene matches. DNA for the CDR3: TGTGCCAGCAGTTCGACTAGCGGGGGGGGCTACAATGAGCAGTTCTTC. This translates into CASSSTSGGGYNEQFF.

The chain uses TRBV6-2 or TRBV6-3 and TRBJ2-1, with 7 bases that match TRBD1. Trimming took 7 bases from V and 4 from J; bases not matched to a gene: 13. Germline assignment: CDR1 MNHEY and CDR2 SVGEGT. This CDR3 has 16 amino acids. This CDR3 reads CASTPSQTGWYNEQFF. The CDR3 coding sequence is TGTGCCAGCACCCCAAGCCAGACAGGGTGGTACAATGAGCAGTTCTTC.

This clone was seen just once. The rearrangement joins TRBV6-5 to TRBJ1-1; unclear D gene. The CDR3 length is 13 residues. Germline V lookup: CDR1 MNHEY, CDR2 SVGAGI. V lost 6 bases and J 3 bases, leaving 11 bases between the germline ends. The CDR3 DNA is TGTGCCAGCAGGAAGGAGGCTGACACTGAAGCTTTCTTT. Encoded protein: CASRKEADTEAFF.

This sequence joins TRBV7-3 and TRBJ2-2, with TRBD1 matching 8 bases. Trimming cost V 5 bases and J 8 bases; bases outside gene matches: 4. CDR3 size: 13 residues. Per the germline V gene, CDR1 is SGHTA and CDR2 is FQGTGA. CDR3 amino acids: CASSLDRVGELFF. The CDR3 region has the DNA TGTGCCAGCAGCCTGGACAGGGTTGGGGAGCTGTTTTTT. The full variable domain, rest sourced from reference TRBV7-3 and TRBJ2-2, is GAGVSQTPSNKVTEKGKYVELRCDPISGHTALYWYRQSLGQGPEFLIYFQGTGAADDSGLPNDRFFAVRPEGSVSTLKIQRTERGDSAVYLCASSLDRVGELFFGEGSRLTVL.

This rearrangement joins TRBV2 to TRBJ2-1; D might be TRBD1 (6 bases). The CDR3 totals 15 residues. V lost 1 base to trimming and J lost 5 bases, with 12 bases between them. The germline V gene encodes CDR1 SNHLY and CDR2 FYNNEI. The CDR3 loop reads CASSEGDKGDNEQFF. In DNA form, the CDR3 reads TGTGCCAGCAGTGAAGGGGACAAAGGGGACAATGAGCAGTTCTTC.

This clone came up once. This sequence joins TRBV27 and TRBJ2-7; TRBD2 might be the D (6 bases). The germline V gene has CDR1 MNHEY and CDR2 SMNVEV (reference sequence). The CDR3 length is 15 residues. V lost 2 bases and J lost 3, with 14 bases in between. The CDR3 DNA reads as TGTGCCAGCAGTTTAACGGGAGTTGATGGCTACGAGCAGTACTTC. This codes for CASSLTGVDGYEQYF.